This T cell receptor beta chain was profiled in a study of technical replicates of blood from a few donors (dated by TCRdb to about 2017). Library preparation employed the immunoSEQ multiplex PCR assay. TCRdb re-hosts the immuneACCESS table, in-frame sequences only. Its copies lack some clones; in the studies checked, an unresolved V gene accounts for under half of them, and the cause for the rest is not known. This sample is represented by about 68,000 clones; 95% to 98% of them were singletons. Of the sample, about 0.26% is held by the ten largest clones. Cut back by 6 bases and 3 bases, the V and J ends lie 11 bases apart. Based on the germline V gene, the CDR1 and CDR2 sequences are ENHRY and SYGVKD. Its CDR3 holds 13 amino acids, cysteine through phenylalanine. The CDR3 DNA has 39 bases and is translated from base 1. As for this clone: Its target antigen remains unknown. No per-base quality is available; no much larger clone lies one base away.

The chain links TRBV10-3 with TRBJ1-1, with a tentative D gene TRBD1 over 5 matching bases. The receptor's source is a human donor in good health. Sequenced: T cells isolated from PBMCs. The CDR3 has the sequence CAIRTDSHTEAFF. In nucleotide form, the sequence is TGTGCCATCAGGACCGACAGCCACACTGAAGCTTTCTTT.